These 24 T cell receptor beta chains came from one sample sequenced in a study of blood T cell repertoires in COVID-19. Profiling relied on immunoSEQ multiplex PCR, and the TCRdb table lists in-frame clones only, not all of them. The table has around 140,000 clones, roughly 85% seen once; the top ten hold approximately 2.5%. Sequences were obtained from peripheral blood. These receptors all come from a human donor with acute or convalescent COVID-19. The donor label of this sample is uncertain.

A single count supports this clone. The rearrangement joins TRBV5-4 to TRBJ1-6; 7 bases agree with TRBD1. Unmatched junction bases numbered 8, after V lost 2 bases and J lost 6 bases. From germline, CDR1 is SGHNT and CDR2 YYREEE (reference sequence). CDR3 length: 16 amino acids. CDR3 DNA: TGTGCCAGCAGCTTAGGACAGGCAAATATTAATTCACCCCTCCACTTT. Translation: CASSLGQANINSPLHF.

The chain links TRBV15 to TRBJ2-7; 10 bases line up with TRBD2. The ends lost 0 bases at V and 2 bases at J; junction bases unmatched: 10. The CDR3 runs to 18 residues. The germline V gene has CDR1 LNHNV and CDR2 YYDKDF (reference sequence). The CDR3: CATSRETLAGVITYEQYF. The CDR3 coding sequence is TGTGCCACCAGCAGAGAAACCCTAGCGGGGGTTATAACCTACGAGCAGTACTTC.

V is TRBV2 and J is TRBJ2-7; perhaps TRBD2 as D (6 bases). Germline assignment: CDR1 SNHLY and CDR2 FYNNEI. The CDR3 sequence is 13 residues long. Trimming pared 5 bases from V and 6 bases from J, leaving 14 bases between. The CDR3 spells CASSTSGGSEQYV. The CDR3 coding sequence is TGTGCCAGCAGTACCTCTGGAGGGAGCGAGCAGTACGTC.

The sample holds one count of this clone. The chain couples TRBV7-8 to TRBJ2-7, with 10 bases that match TRBD1. V was pared by 4 bases and J by 0 bases, with 9 bases of the junction left unmatched. Germline CDR1 reads SGHVS; CDR2 reads FQNEAQ. CDR3 size: 17 residues. CDR3 region: CASSWGQGRGSSYEQYV. The DNA for the CDR3 is TGTGCCAGCAGCTGGGGACAGGGGAGGGGAAGCTCCTACGAGCAGTACGTC.

The J gene is TRBJ1-4, the V gene TRBV19; TRBD1 matches at 8 bases. The V gene's germline CDR1 is LNHDA and CDR2 SQIVND (reference sequence). The CDR3 is 18 residues long. V dropped 1 base and J dropped 4; count of bases not matched to a gene: 11. The CDR3 coding sequence is TGTGCCAGTAGTATAGCCGGACAGGGTTCTATTGGTAATGAAAAACTGTTTTTT. Its translation: CASSIAGQGSIGNEKLFF.

V usage is TRBV4-1 and J usage is TRBJ1-5; TRBD1 agrees at 10 bases. With V trimmed by 3 bases and J by 2 bases, 10 bases remained unmatched. Germline V gene lookup returns CDR1 MGHRA and CDR2 YSYEKL. The CDR3 sequence is 18 residues long. CDR3 region: CASSHPKAGTGGNQPQHF. Here the CDR3 DNA reads TGCGCCAGCAGCCACCCCAAAGCCGGGACAGGGGGCAATCAGCCCCAGCATTTT.

This chain connects TRBV12-3 or TRBV12-4 to TRBJ1-3; weak D call: TRBD1 (5 bases). CDR3 length equals 12 residues. Trimming took off 6 bases at V and 4 bases at J, with 7 bases between the two ends. The CDR3 DNA reads TGTGCCAGCAGCAGACAGGGAAACACCATATATTTT. Translation gives CASSRQGNTIYF.

The chain couples TRBV9 to TRBJ2-1; no reliable D call. CDR3 length equals 15 residues. The V end lost 4 bases, the J end lost 0 bases, and 11 bases lay between the germline ends. Germline CDR1 and CDR2: SGDLS and YYNGEE. CDR3 nucleotide sequence: TGTGCCAGCAGCCCGCTACAGAGCTCCTACAATGAGCAGTTCTTC. Its translation is CASSPLQSSYNEQFF.

This rearrangement joins TRBV19 to TRBJ1-1; 10 bases agree with TRBD1. CDR3 size: 16 residues. J gave up 4 bases and V 6 bases, and 11 bases lay outside the gene matches. Germline CDR1 reads LNHDA; CDR2 reads SQIVND (reference sequence). CDR3 nucleotides: TGTGCCAGTAGGGACGGACAGGGGGTTGGTGTCACTGAAGCTTTCTTT. Encoded protein: CASRDGQGVGVTEAFF. The whole variable domain, filled in from reference TRBV19 and TRBJ1-1, reads DGGITQSPKYLFRKEGQNVTLSCEQNLNHDAMYWYRQDPGQGLRLIYYSQIVNDFQKGDIAEGYSVSREKKESFPLTVTSAQKNPTAFYLCASRDGQGVGVTEAFFGQGTRLTVV.

The chain couples TRBV5-4 to TRBJ1-1, with 12 bases identical to TRBD1. The germline V gene encodes CDR1 SGHNT and CDR2 YYREEE (reference sequence). The V and J ends lost 5 bases and 0 bases, in that order; junction bases with no gene match: 2. This CDR3 has 15 amino acids. For the CDR3, the DNA is TGTGCCAGCAGGGGACAGGGGGCGCTGAACACTGAAGCTTTCTTT. It is translated as CASRGQGALNTEAFF.

Only one count was recorded for this clone. This chain uses TRBV11-1 with TRBJ2-6; D remains ambiguous. Germline-derived CDR1 and CDR2 are SGHAT and FQDESV (reference sequence). This CDR3 comprises 15 residues. V lost 4 bases and J 0 bases, leaving 7 bases between the germline ends. The CDR3 spells CASSSKNSGANVLTF. The DNA of the CDR3 is TGTGCCAGCAGCTCAAAAAACTCTGGGGCCAACGTCCTGACTTTC.

The chain joins TRBV7-2 to TRBJ1-4; a weak D match, TRBD1 (5 bases). This CDR3 has 15 residues. Germline V CDR1 and CDR2: SGHTA, FQGNSA. V shed 3 bases and J shed 0 bases, with 8 bases lying between them. CDR3 nucleotide sequence: TGTGCCAGCAGCTTGAGACAGACAACTAATGAAAAACTGTTTTTT. Its protein product is CASSLRQTTNEKLFF. Full variable domain (remainder filled in from reference TRBV7-2 and TRBJ1-4): GAGVSQSPSNKVTEKGKDVELRCDPISGHTALYWYRQSLGQGLEFLIYFQGNSAPDKSGLPSDRFSAERTGGSVSTLTIQRTQQEDSAVYLCASSLRQTTNEKLFFGSGTQLSVL.

The gene calls are TRBV19 and TRBJ1-1; D is undetermined. The germline V gene encodes CDR1 LNHDA and CDR2 SQIVND (reference sequence). The ends were cut back, 2 bases at V and 6 bases at J, with 19 bases in the middle. This CDR3 is built from 16 residues. CDR3 DNA sequence: TGTGCCAGTAGTATAAGATCTGCGGGTCGGATGCCTGAAGCTTTCTTT. Its protein product is CASSIRSAGRMPEAFF.

This sequence joins TRBV9 and TRBJ1-2; the match to TRBD1 covers 8 bases. Germline-derived CDR1 and CDR2 are SGDLS and YYNGEE. V was clipped by 4 bases and J by 5 bases; unmatched bases: 4. CDR3 length: 13 amino acids. This chain's CDR3 is CASSIDRGYGYTF. CDR3 nucleotides: TGTGCCAGCAGCATCGACAGGGGATATGGCTACACCTTC.

CDR3 bases: TGTGCCAGCAGCTTATATAGGGTCAGCAGGGAAGGGCACAATCAGCCCCAGCATTTT. Translation: CASSLYRVSREGHNQPQHF. The V and J genes are TRBV7-2 and TRBJ1-5, with TRBD1 as a possible D gene (5 bases). The germline CDR1 and CDR2 sequences are SGHTA and FQGNSA. This CDR3 region has 19 residues. V gave up 2 bases and J gave up 3 bases, with 23 bases separating them. Together with reference TRBV7-2 and TRBJ1-5, the CDR3 gives the full variable domain: GAGVSQSPSNKVTEKGKDVELRCDPISGHTALYWYRQSLGQGLEFLIYFQGNSAPDKSGLPSDRFSAERTGGSVSTLTIQRTQQEDSAVYLCASSLYRVSREGHNQPQHFGDGTRLSIL.

The chain has TRBV10-3 and TRBJ2-1; perhaps TRBD1 as D (6 bases). Germline V gene sequence: CDR1 ENHRY, CDR2 SYGVKD. The CDR3 is 16 residues long. V lost 5 bases and J lost 7, with 21 bases in between. The CDR3 is CAISFEGGIGKNEQFF. DNA of the CDR3: TGTGCCATCAGTTTTGAAGGGGGTATCGGGAAGAATGAGCAGTTCTTC.

J is TRBJ1-3 and V is TRBV15, with 9 bases identical to TRBD1. CDR1 is LNHNV, CDR2 YYDKDF, per germline (reference sequence). Trimming at V came to 5 bases and at J to 8 bases, leaving 10 bases not matched to a gene. CDR3 size: 15 residues. This CDR3 is CATSPGQGVWDTIYF. The CDR3 DNA reads as TGTGCCACCAGCCCGGGACAGGGAGTTTGGGACACCATATATTTT.

In this sample, this clone is medium-sized. This rearrangement joins TRBV24-1 to TRBJ1-5; 10 bases agree with TRBD1. The CDR3 has 15 amino acids. Germline loops: CDR1 KGHDR, CDR2 SFDVKD. V trimming: 4 bases; J trimming: 2 bases; junction bases outside the gene matches: 1. The CDR3 region is CATSETGGGNQPQHF. The CDR3 DNA reads as TGTGCCACCAGTGAGACAGGGGGCGGCAATCAGCCCCAGCATTTT.

CDR3: CATSPGDRALWDEQFF. The CDR3 region has the DNA TGTGCCACCAGTCCAGGGGACAGGGCCCTTTGGGATGAGCAGTTCTTC. The chain combines TRBV24-1 with TRBJ2-1, with 9 bases aligning to TRBD1. Per the germline V gene, CDR1 is KGHDR and CDR2 is SFDVKD. CDR3 length: 16 amino acids. With 6 bases clipped from V and 8 bases from J, the junction kept 13 bases outside the gene matches.

The V call is TRBV28, the J call TRBJ1-1; 7 nucleotides agree with TRBD1. The CDR3 extends over 16 amino acids. Unmatched junction bases numbered 12, after V lost 3 bases and J lost 5 bases. From germline, CDR1 is MDHEN and CDR2 SYDVKM. CDR3 nucleotide sequence: TGTGCCAGCAGTTTTGGGACCCGACAGGGAAGGACTGAAGCTTTCTTT. Protein: CASSFGTRQGRTEAFF.

The table lists this clone with many counts. The rearrangement uses TRBV5-1 and TRBJ1-2; 8 bases are a match to TRBD1. V gave up 2 bases and J gave up 3 bases; unmatched junction bases: 12. Germline loops: CDR1 SGHRS, CDR2 YFSETQ. The CDR3 loop spans 17 amino acids. CDR3 in amino acids: CASSFAFGQGEDYGYTF. The CDR3 nucleotides are TGCGCCAGCAGCTTTGCCTTTGGACAGGGTGAAGACTATGGCTACACCTTC. Complete variable domain (other parts from reference TRBV5-1 and TRBJ1-2): KAGVTQTPRYLIKTRGQQVTLSCSPISGHRSVSWYQQTPGQGLQFLFEYFSETQRNKGNFPGRFSGRQFSNSRSEMNVSTLELGDSALYLCASSFAFGQGEDYGYTFGSGTRLTVV.

The chain recombines TRBV5-4 with TRBJ2-3; no definite D call. Germline CDR1 and CDR2: SGHNT and YYREEE (reference sequence). Trimming removed 4 bases from V and 1 base from J, with 10 bases in between. The CDR3 consists of 14 residues. The CDR3 sequence is CASSPAVGTDTQYF. The CDR3 DNA sequence: TGTGCCAGCAGCCCTGCGGTCGGCACAGATACGCAGTATTTT.

J is TRBJ2-7 and V is TRBV4-2, with 11 bases that match TRBD1. V shed 1 base and J 7 bases; nucleotides not matched to a gene: 12. The CDR3 length is 17 residues. Germline values: CDR1 LGHNA, CDR2 YNFKEQ. The CDR3 protein is CASSQGISGQGAGEQYF. The CDR3 nucleotides are TGTGCCAGCAGCCAAGGGATCTCCGGACAGGGGGCGGGGGAGCAGTACTTC.

This clone was counted a single time. This chain's CDR3 is CAWSGTGSGNTIYF. The DNA for the CDR3 is TGTGCCTGGAGCGGGACAGGATCTGGAAACACCATATATTTT. This rearrangement joins TRBV30 to TRBJ1-3, with 8 bases that match TRBD1. Losses at the gene ends were 3 bases for V and 1 base for J; bases not matched to a gene: 2. This CDR3 has 14 amino acids. Per the germline V gene, CDR1 is GTSNPN and CDR2 is SVGIG (reference sequence).